These 17 T cell receptor beta chains were all obtained from the same sample, sequenced in a study of technical replicates of blood from a few donors. TCRdb's table, derived via immunoSEQ multiplex PCR, lists solely in-frame clones and lacks some. Here the sample spans 79,000 or so clones, roughly nine tenths being singletons. What was sequenced was T cells isolated from PBMCs. These receptors all come from a human donor in good health.

Of note for this clone: The CDR3 does not close with the conserved phenylalanine or tryptophan, likely indicating a read error. No DNA is shown, since the ends of the CDR3 on it are uncertain; the CDR3 is the one TCRdb lists. The chain combines TRBV7-9 with TRBJ2-7; the D call in the table, TRBD1, was not verified against the DNA. Germline CDR1 reads SEHNR; CDR2 reads FQNEAQ (reference sequence). The CDR3 is 15 amino acids in total, end residues counted. CDR3 protein: CASSSRTGDLALSFI.

The table lists this clone with a few counts. The rearrangement uses TRBV9 and TRBJ1-1, with D hard to call. Germline V gene sequence: CDR1 SGDLS, CDR2 YYNGEE. The CDR3 spans 13 residues. Trimming removed 0 bases from V and 9 bases from J, with 12 bases in between. The CDR3 DNA reads TGTGCCAGCAGCGTAGATCGGGAGGGAAAAGCTTTCTTT. Translating gives CASSVDREGKAFF.

The chain carries TRBV11-3 and TRBJ2-3; 7 bases are a match to TRBD2. CDR1 is SGHNT, CDR2 YENEEA, per germline. V lost 4 bases and J lost 6; bases outside the gene matches: 10. The CDR3 runs to 15 residues. As DNA, the CDR3 is TGTGCCAGCAGCTGGGGGGGAGCGGAGAGTGATACGCAGTATTTT. Encoded protein: CASSWGGAESDTQYF.

The chain is built from TRBV19 and TRBJ2-7; 9 nucleotides align to TRBD2. This CDR3 spans 15 amino acids. From germline, CDR1 is LNHDA and CDR2 SQIVND (reference sequence). The ends lost 3 bases at V and 2 bases at J; junction bases unmatched: 5. CDR3 DNA: TGTGCCAGTAGTATCCGCGGGGGGGGAACCTACGAGCAGTACTTC. Translated, it gives CASSIRGGGTYEQYF.

V gene TRBV14 combines with J gene TRBJ2-1; 8 nucleotides agree with TRBD2. Germline V lookup: CDR1 SGHDN, CDR2 FVKESK. V was pared by 6 bases and J by 1 base, with 5 bases of the junction left unmatched. This CDR3 contains 15 residues. The CDR3 region is CASRSSGGSYNEQFF. The DNA for the CDR3 is TGTGCCAGCAGATCCAGCGGGGGATCCTACAATGAGCAGTTCTTC. Drawing the rest from reference TRBV14 and TRBJ2-1, the complete variable domain is EAGVTQFPSHSVIEKGQTVTLRCDPISGHDNLYWYRRVMGKEIKFLLHFVKESKQDESGMPNNRFLAERTGGTYSTLKVQPAELEDSGVYFCASRSSGGSYNEQFFGPGTRLTVL.

CDR3 loop: CSASGQETQYF. The DNA of the CDR3 is TGCAGTGCTAGCGGCCAAGAGACCCAGTACTTC. The chain uses TRBV20-1 and TRBJ2-5, with no clear D. Germline-derived CDR1 and CDR2 are DFQATT and SNEGSKA (reference sequence). This CDR3 has 11 residues. V gave up 3 bases and J gave up 1 base, with 3 bases separating them.

As for this clone: Distinct nucleotide sequences in the sample also encode this CDR3. V usage is TRBV27 and J usage is TRBJ1-5; 7 nucleotides line up with TRBD1. The germline CDR1 and CDR2 sequences are MNHEY and SMNVEV (reference sequence). After removal of 8 bases from V and 4 bases from J, the junction contained 5 bases not matched to a gene. CDR3 length: 13 residues. Written as DNA, the CDR3 is TGTGCCAGCCGCAGGGGGTCTAATCAGCCCCAGCATTTT. Encoded protein: CASRRGSNQPQHF.

The chain employs TRBV2 and TRBJ2-2; D is uncertain. The CDR3 covers 13 residues. Deletions cut 1 base from V and 7 bases from J, with 7 bases between. CDR1 SNHLY and CDR2 FYNNEI come from the germline V gene. The DNA for the CDR3 is TGTGCCAGCAGTGAAGTCAGAAACGGGGAGCTGTTTTTT. The encoded protein is CASSEVRNGELFF.

The chain joins TRBV30 to TRBJ2-1; D is ambiguous. Germline V gives CDR1 GTSNPN, CDR2 SVGIG (reference sequence). The CDR3 length is 11 residues. The CDR3: CLQSRYNEQFF. The CDR3 DNA is TGTTTGCAGTCTAGGTACAATGAGCAGTTCTTC.

This chain links TRBV28 with TRBJ2-7; perhaps TRBD2 as D (6 bases). Germline V gene data show CDR1 as MDHEN and CDR2 as SYDVKM. The germline V and J ends were trimmed by 3 bases and 4 bases, with 13 bases remaining between them. This CDR3 comprises 14 residues. The chain's CDR3 is CASSFAGPGYEQYF. The CDR3 DNA reads TGTGCCAGCAGTTTTGCGGGGCCGGGTTACGAGCAGTACTTC.

The rearrangement links TRBV11-2 to TRBJ2-6; perhaps TRBD2 as D (6 bases). V was trimmed by 3 bases and J by 2 bases, leaving 8 bases between them. CDR1 is SGHAT, CDR2 FQNNGV, per germline. The CDR3 covers 15 residues. The CDR3 is CASSFPGAGANVLTF. The CDR3 bases are TGTGCCAGCAGCTTTCCGGGGGCTGGGGCCAACGTCCTGACTTTC.

The chain uses TRBV9 and TRBJ1-2, with TRBD1 matching over 8 bases. The ends lost 3 bases at V and 3 bases at J; junction bases unmatched: 4. CDR3 length: 14 residues. The germline CDR1 and CDR2 sequences are SGDLS and YYNGEE. The CDR3 sequence is CASSAGQVYYGYTF. In DNA, the CDR3 is TGTGCCAGCAGCGCGGGACAGGTCTACTATGGCTACACCTTC.

The genes are TRBV10-2 and TRBJ2-5, with TRBD1 matching 7 bases. Germline V lookup: CDR1 WSHSY, CDR2 SAAADI. The CDR3 has 16 amino acids. The J segment lost 5 bases and the V segment lost 6 bases, leaving 15 bases of the junction unmatched. CDR3 DNA sequence: TGCGCCAGCAGCAGAGGGACAGCACCAAGTGTTGAGACCCAGTACTTC. It specifies CASSRGTAPSVETQYF.

CDR3 amino acids: CASSDRGLYYEQYF. In nucleotides, the CDR3 is TGTGCCAGCAGCGACAGGGGCCTCTACTACGAGCAGTACTTC. This sequence joins TRBV28 and TRBJ2-7, with TRBD1 matching over 8 bases. Trimming took 6 bases from V and 3 from J; bases not matched to a gene: 7. Germline V gene data show CDR1 as MDHEN and CDR2 as SYDVKM. The length of the CDR3 is 14 residues.

This clone was recorded only once. The chain couples TRBV19 to TRBJ2-7; 8 bases fit TRBD1. The CDR3 contains 16 residues. V shed 6 bases, J shed 4 bases, and the junction held 14 bases outside the gene matches. CDR1 and CDR2 from the germline V gene are LNHDA and SQIVND (reference sequence). The CDR3 nucleotides are TGTGCCAGTAGCACTCTTCCCGGACAGGGTAGTTACGAGCAGTACTTC. This codes for CASSTLPGQGSYEQYF. Using reference TRBV19 and TRBJ2-7 for the parts outside the CDR3, the full variable domain is DGGITQSPKYLFRKEGQNVTLSCEQNLNHDAMYWYRQDPGQGLRLIYYSQIVNDFQKGDIAEGYSVSREKKESFPLTVTSAQKNPTAFYLCASSTLPGQGSYEQYFGPGTRLTVT.

This chain joins TRBV27 and TRBJ2-2, with TRBD2 matching 13 bases. Germline loops: CDR1 MNHEY, CDR2 SMNVEV (reference sequence). J lost 7 bases, V lost 10 bases, and 12 bases had no gene match. This CDR3 region has 16 residues. The CDR3 DNA is TGTGCCACCGCCTTCACTAGCGGGGGGGCCGGCGGGGAGCTGTTTTTT. Encoded protein: CATAFTSGGAGGELFF.

The J gene is TRBJ2-3, the V gene TRBV7-9; the match to TRBD2 covers 7 bases. Germline CDR1 reads SEHNR; CDR2 reads FQNEAQ (reference sequence). This CDR3 contains 15 residues. V lost 3 bases and J lost 5; bases outside the gene matches: 8. CDR3 nucleotide sequence: TGTGCCAGCAGCTTCAGGGAGGGCCGGGGAGATACGCAGTATTTT. Its protein is CASSFREGRGDTQYF.